This entry features one T cell receptor (beta chain) sequence. Cohort allocation depended upon clinical history that participants reported. The entry originates in a study of blood T cell repertoires in COVID-19. Original methodology: Quantification of nucleated cells was approximated via reference gene primer amplification. The assay was immunoSEQ multiplex PCR, and TCRdb's table has in-frame clones only and misses some. V and J calls and clone size come straight from that table; D and trimming were deduced from the DNA. The data show approximately 480,000 clones, approximately 86% seen once. The trim removed 4 bases at V and 0 bases at J, leaving 6 bases unmatched. This CDR3 is 16 amino acids long. Germline CDR1 and CDR2: SNHLY and FYNNEI.

The sequence was obtained from a woman between 18 and 29 years old who had recovered from COVID-19. The chain links TRBV2 to TRBJ1-5, with TRBD1 identical over 7 bases. Sample: PBMCs or T cells enriched from blood (not recorded which). The CDR3 here is CASSVGTDYSNQPQHF. DNA of the CDR3: TGTGCCAGCAGTGTCGGGACAGATTATAGCAATCAGCCCCAGCATTTT.